These 29 T cell receptor beta chains were all obtained from the same sample, sequenced in a study of blood T cells in healthy people across ages. A sample-barcoded 5' primer and a J-beta primer mix were used in a second PCR of about 6 to 11 cycles. A single record per CDR3 protein comes from TCRdb applying MiXCR to the 5' RACE reads. The sample lists 1.5 million to 2 million distinct CDR3 sequences; around 36% were seen once. Sequenced input: blood. These TCRs come from a young woman in good health.

The chain has TRBV3-1 and TRBJ1-2, with D possibly TRBD1 on 6 matching bases. Trimming cost V 1 base and J 5 bases, with 14 bases left between them. Germline V CDR1 and CDR2: LGHDT, YNNKEL (reference sequence). CDR3 length: 15 residues. CDR3 protein: CASSQVLAQGYGYTF. CDR3 in DNA: TGTGCCAGCAGCCAAGTACTCGCACAGGGATATGGCTACACCTTC.

The V call is TRBV28, the J call TRBJ1-1; possibly TRBD1 for D (5 bases). The germline CDR1 and CDR2 sequences are MDHEN and SYDVKM. V was shortened by 3 bases and J by 0 bases, with 11 bases between the two germline ends. The CDR3 spans 15 residues. CDR3 loop: CASSFHGTMNTEAFF. DNA of the CDR3: TGTGCCAGCAGTTTCCATGGGACGATGAACACTGAAGCTTTCTTT.

The genes are TRBV10-3 and TRBJ2-2; TRBD2 matches 9 bases. The CDR3 is made up of 15 amino acids. Germline loops: CDR1 ENHRY, CDR2 SYGVKD. Trimming removed 0 bases from V and 5 bases from J; junction bases left unmatched: 1. CDR3 sequence: CAISESAGGTGELFF. CDR3 bases: TGTGCCATCAGTGAGTCGGCGGGAGGGACCGGGGAGCTGTTTTTT.

This chain uses TRBV6-4 with TRBJ2-5, with 9 bases lining up with TRBD1. In germline, CDR1 is MRHNA, CDR2 SNTAGT. This CDR3 is built from 17 residues. V lost 5 bases, J lost 2 bases, and 12 bases stayed unmatched. DNA of the CDR3: TGTGCCAGCAGTAGCGGACAGGGGCCTTGGGGGCAAGAGACCCAGTACTTC. This sequence encodes CASSSGQGPWGQETQYF.

This clonotype appeared a few times. The rearrangement joins TRBV27 to TRBJ2-7; D remains unclear. Per the germline V gene, CDR1 is MNHEY and CDR2 is SMNVEV (reference sequence). This CDR3 has 16 amino acids. V dropped 0 bases and J dropped 3 bases, with 15 bases sitting between them. CDR3 sequence (DNA): TGTGCCAGCAGTTTATCGTTAGGCCCAGGCTACTACGAGCAGTACTTC. Its protein is CASSLSLGPGYYEQYF.

This clonotype came up a few times. The chain recombines TRBV13 with TRBJ2-5, with D possibly being TRBD1 or TRBD2 (5 bases each). The CDR3 spans 14 residues. From germline, CDR1 is PRHDT and CDR2 FYEKMQ (reference sequence). Trimming took 1 base from V and 13 from J, leaving 19 bases between them. The chain's CDR3 is CASSLEPSPGTMYF. In DNA form, the CDR3 reads TGTGCCAGCAGCTTAGAGCCCTCGCCCGGGACCATGTACTTC.

The chain employs TRBV20-1 and TRBJ1-4, with D uncertain. CDR3 size: 15 residues. The V gene lost 0 bases and the J gene lost 5 bases, with 13 bases spanning the gap. Germline V gives CDR1 DFQATT, CDR2 SNEGSKA (reference sequence). CDR3: CSARDPIQPNEKLFF. The CDR3 nucleotides are TGCAGTGCTAGAGATCCGATCCAGCCAAATGAAAAACTGTTTTTT.

In its sample, this clonotype was seen a few times. The CDR3 reads CASSDGGAGELFF. The DNA of the CDR3 is TGTGCCAGCAGTGACGGGGGGGCCGGGGAGCTGTTTTTT. The rearrangement joins TRBV6-4 to TRBJ2-2, with 7 bases matching TRBD2. V gave up 2 bases and J gave up 6 bases; unmatched junction bases: 0. This CDR3 is 13 amino acids long. CDR1 and CDR2 from the germline V gene are MRHNA and SNTAGT.

This clonotype is a singleton in its sample. The CDR3 carries no conserved terminal phenylalanine or tryptophan, so it likely arises from a read error. This rearrangement joins TRBV29-1 to TRBJ2-2; 8 bases agree with TRBD2. The germline V gene has CDR1 SQVTM and CDR2 ANQGSEA. V was pared by 6 bases and J by 5 bases, with 5 bases of the junction left unmatched. The CDR3 length is 13 residues. CDR3 protein: CSVAGDPTGELFS. The CDR3 DNA reads TGCAGCGTAGCGGGAGACCCGACCGGGGAGCTGTTTTCT.

This clonotype was found a few times. The CDR3, as DNA: TGCAGTGCTCCGACCTATGGGGCCTACGAGCAGTACTTC. Amino acids: CSAPTYGAYEQYF. The J gene is TRBJ2-7, the V gene TRBV20-1; D is unclear. The V gene lost 5 bases and the J gene lost 2 bases, with 13 bases spanning the gap. This CDR3 has 13 residues. Germline assignment: CDR1 DFQATT and CDR2 SNEGSKA (reference sequence).

The genes are TRBV6-1 and TRBJ1-5, with TRBD1 matching over 9 bases. The germline V gene has CDR1 MNHNS and CDR2 SASEGT. V shed 3 bases, J shed 6 bases, and the junction held 6 bases outside the gene matches. The length of the CDR3 is 15 residues. The CDR3 DNA sequence: TGTGCCAGCAGTGACGGGACAGGGTTAATTCAGCCCCAGCATTTT. It is translated as CASSDGTGLIQPQHF.

The chain has TRBV5-1 and TRBJ2-1; 11 bases are a match to TRBD1. This CDR3 has 15 residues. With 6 bases clipped from V and 8 bases from J, the junction kept 10 bases outside the gene matches. From germline, CDR1 is SGHRS and CDR2 YFSETQ. CDR3 DNA: TGCGCCAGCACCACGGCCGGACAGGGGGCTCATGAGCAGTTCTTC. Amino acid sequence: CASTTAGQGAHEQFF.

The chain is built from TRBV12-3 or TRBV12-4 and TRBJ2-3; D call uncertain. The CDR3 is made up of 17 amino acids. The germline V and J ends were trimmed by 5 bases and 1 base, with 19 bases remaining between them. CDR3 in amino acids: CASSLRPIARGTDTQYF. Written as DNA, the CDR3 is TGTGCCAGCAGTCTTAGACCTATAGCCCGAGGCACAGATACGCAGTATTTT.

The chain joins TRBV6-2 or TRBV6-3 to TRBJ2-3, with TRBD2 matching 12 bases. The CDR3 is made up of 15 amino acids. The J segment lost 1 base and the V segment lost 9 bases, leaving 5 bases of the junction unmatched. Germline V lookup: CDR1 MNHEY, CDR2 SVGEGT. The CDR3 sequence is CASHRTSGGTDTQYF. For the CDR3, the DNA is TGTGCCAGTCATCGGACTAGCGGGGGCACAGATACGCAGTATTTT.

CDR3 sequence reads: CSATSLAGVVNEQYF. CDR3 in DNA: TGCAGTGCTACTTCTCTCGCGGGAGTCGTCAACGAGCAGTACTTC. The chain is built from TRBV20-1 and TRBJ2-4, with 7 bases aligning to TRBD2. The J call may be faulty, since TRBJ2-7 better matches the DNA end. This CDR3 is 15 amino acids long. CDR1 DFQATT and CDR2 SNEGSKA come from the germline V gene (reference sequence).

This clonotype turned up a few times. The rearrangement joins TRBV5-8 to TRBJ2-7, with a tentative D call TRBD1 (5 bases). This CDR3 comprises 14 residues. Germline-derived CDR1 and CDR2 are SGHTS and YDEGEE. Trimming took 1 base from V and 2 from J, leaving 10 bases between them. DNA for the CDR3: TGTGCCAGCAGCTTGAACAGGATGACCTACGAGCAGTACTTC. It specifies CASSLNRMTYEQYF. Complete variable domain (other parts from reference TRBV5-8 and TRBJ2-7): EAGVTQSPTHLIKTRGQQATLRCSPISGHTSVYWYQQALGLGLQFLLWYDEGEERNRGNFPPRFSGRQFPNYSSELNVNALELEDSALYLCASSLNRMTYEQYFGPGTRLTVT.

This clonotype came up a few times. This chain connects TRBV5-6 to TRBJ2-1; tentatively, D is TRBD2 (5 bases). Trimming removed 4 bases from V and 7 bases from J, with 12 bases in between. This CDR3 is 13 amino acids long. Per germline, CDR1 SGHDT and CDR2 YYEEEE. The CDR3 nucleotides read TGTGCCAGCAGCCCTGGGCCGGGGAATGAGCAGTTCTTC. It codes for CASSPGPGNEQFF.

This clonotype came up a few times. V and J are TRBV28 and TRBJ2-5; possible D gene TRBD2, 6 bases. The CDR3 runs 13 residues. Between the trimmed V and J ends, which lost 10 bases and 5 bases, there was a span of 17 bases. Looked up from germline, CDR1 is MDHEN and CDR2 is SYDVKM. CDR3 region: CATGRPGVETQYF. DNA for the CDR3: TGTGCCACCGGCCGCCCGGGAGTGGAGACCCAGTACTTC.

This chain joins TRBV7-6 and TRBJ2-7, with a possible D match to TRBD2 (5 bases). The CDR3 length is 17 residues. Trimming took off 3 bases at V and 3 bases at J, with 21 bases between the two ends. Germline assignment: CDR1 SGHVS and CDR2 FNYEAQ. CDR3 coding DNA: TGTGCCAGCAGCTTTGGAGGCGATACAGCCCCCTACTACGAGCAGTACTTC. It specifies CASSFGGDTAPYYEQYF.

This clonotype was seen a handful of times. DNA of the CDR3: TGTGCCAGCAGCGTGTGGGCTAGCGGGCCCCAAGAGACCCAGTACTTC. It translates to CASSVWASGPQETQYF. The V call is TRBV9, the J call TRBJ2-5, with 8 nucleotides matching TRBD2. Germline V gene sequence: CDR1 SGDLS, CDR2 YYNGEE. The ends lost 2 bases at V and 1 base at J; junction bases unmatched: 7. CDR3 size: 16 residues.

V is TRBV12-3 or TRBV12-4 and J is TRBJ2-1, with 8 nucleotides matching TRBD1. The ends lost 8 bases at V and 1 base at J; junction bases unmatched: 7. The CDR3 consists of 15 residues. The CDR3 DNA reads TGTGCCAGCGGCCTGACAGGGGCATCCTACAATGAGCAGTTCTTC. It translates to CASGLTGASYNEQFF.

This clonotype was counted between two and nine times. This rearrangement joins TRBV4-1 to TRBJ1-1; TRBD1 is a possible D gene (6 bases). The CDR3 loop spans 15 amino acids. Germline assignment: CDR1 MGHRA and CDR2 YSYEKL. The germline V and J ends were trimmed by 1 base and 3 bases, with 12 bases remaining between them. In DNA form, the CDR3 reads TGCGCCAGCAGCCAAGTCGAGGGGGGAGACACTGAAGCTTTCTTT. Amino acid sequence: CASSQVEGGDTEAFF.

This clonotype was observed a few times. The rearrangement joins TRBV5-5 to TRBJ1-5, with D unclear. The V gene lost 2 bases and the J gene lost 0 bases, with 6 bases spanning the gap. CDR1 is SGHKS, CDR2 YYEKEE, per germline (reference sequence). This CDR3 region has 14 residues. The DNA of the CDR3 is TGTGCCAGCAGCTTCGGATATAGCAATCAGCCCCAGCATTTT. Translation gives CASSFGYSNQPQHF.

This clonotype turned up a few times. The CDR3 coding sequence is TGTGCCAGCAGTTTAGCTACCCGTGGCAAAAACATTCAGTACTTC. Translating gives CASSLATRGKNIQYF. The genes are TRBV28 and TRBJ2-4; D is ambiguous. The CDR3 length is 15 residues. V lost 2 bases, J lost 3 bases, and 11 bases lay in between. Germline lookup yields CDR1 MDHEN and CDR2 SYDVKM.

The chain links TRBV7-3 to TRBJ2-3; no clear D gene. The germline gives CDR1 SGHTA, CDR2 FQGTGA. The germline V and J ends were trimmed by 4 bases and 7 bases, with 9 bases remaining between them. This CDR3 has 12 residues. The CDR3 reads CASSSTANTQYF. The CDR3 nucleotides read TGTGCCAGCAGCTCTACGGCTAATACGCAGTATTTT.

To note about this clonotype: A read error may explain this, as a much larger clone is one base away. This rearrangement joins TRBV12-3 or TRBV12-4 to TRBJ2-7; D could derive from TRBD1 or TRBD2 (5 bases each). Trimming shortened V by 6 bases and J by 2 bases, and 26 bases separated the two germline ends. The CDR3 length is 18 residues. The CDR3 DNA reads TGTGCCAGCAGCTCCCAGGGACGGTTCCTACGAGGGACCTACGAGCAGTACTTC. This encodes CASSSQGRFLRGTYEQYF.

The sample holds a few counts of this clonotype. V usage is TRBV20-1 and J usage is TRBJ1-1, with unresolved D. The CDR3 is 11 residues long. Germline assignment: CDR1 DFQATT and CDR2 SNEGSKA (reference sequence). Trimming removed 4 bases at V and 2 bases at J, with 5 bases between. This chain's CDR3 is CSAIDNTEAFF. CDR3 sequence (DNA): TGCAGTGCTATTGACAACACTGAAGCTTTCTTT.

This clonotype came up a few times. The rearrangement joins TRBV11-1 to TRBJ2-1; D gene uncertain. The CDR3 covers 14 residues. Germline V gene lookup returns CDR1 SGHAT and CDR2 FQDESV (reference sequence). V was shortened by 2 bases and J by 4 bases, with 9 bases between the two germline ends. The CDR3 sequence: CASSLNQLYNEQFF. The CDR3 bases are TGTGCCAGCAGCTTAAATCAGCTTTACAATGAGCAGTTCTTC.

J is TRBJ2-5 and V is TRBV11-1, with 10 bases aligning to TRBD1. V gave up 0 bases and J gave up 4 bases; unmatched junction bases: 2. CDR3 length equals 15 residues. The V gene's germline CDR1 is SGHAT and CDR2 FQDESV (reference sequence). DNA of the CDR3: TGTGCCAGCAGCTTAGCGGGACAGGGGACAGAGACCCAGTACTTC. It specifies CASSLAGQGTETQYF.